The 3 T cell receptor beta chains in this list originate from one sample, sequenced in a study of blood T cell repertoires in COVID-19. The protocol was immunoSEQ multiplex PCR, while the TCRdb copy is restricted to in-frame clones and leaves out a portion. This table holds roughly 200,000 clones, around 82% found once. The specimen sequenced was peripheral blood. The receptors shown here come from a man aged 45-65 years with active or convalescent COVID-19.

The V and J genes are TRBV5-8 and TRBJ1-5; unclear D gene. The CDR3 loop spans 13 amino acids. The V gene's germline CDR1 is SGHTS and CDR2 YDEGEE. Trimming removed 2 bases at V and 0 bases at J, with 3 bases between. CDR3 region: CASSFRSNQPQHF. The CDR3 DNA reads TGTGCCAGCAGCTTCCGTAGCAATCAGCCCCAGCATTTT.

This chain uses TRBV6-2 or TRBV6-3 with TRBJ2-1; 13 bases are shared with TRBD2. V was clipped by 4 bases and J by 7 bases; unmatched bases: 4. The CDR3 consists of 15 residues. Germline lookup yields CDR1 MNHEY and CDR2 SVGEGT. CDR3 amino acids: CASSSGTSGVNEQFF. CDR3 DNA: TGTGCCAGCAGTTCCGGGACTAGCGGGGTTAATGAGCAGTTCTTC.

The rearrangement links TRBV5-4 to TRBJ1-2; D ambiguous. The CDR3 is 14 residues long. The germline gives CDR1 SGHNT, CDR2 YYREEE (reference sequence). Trimming pared 4 bases from V and 5 bases from J, leaving 15 bases between. CDR3 DNA: TGTGCCAGCAGCGCACCGGACCGGGAATATGGCTACACCTTC. It is translated as CASSAPDREYGYTF.